This TCR beta chain was captured in a study of beta chain features in type 1 diabetes. Study results and caveats: People with Type 1 diabetes carried modestly yet significantly shorter TCRB CDR3s in all four CD4+ subsets.

The investigators reverse transcribed all of the isolated RNA, so they sequenced expressed TCRB transcripts. Repertoires were generated with immunoSEQ multiplex PCR, while TCRdb's copy carries only in-frame clones and drops some. The table includes 150,000 to 170,000 clones, less than 9.5% detected once. To note about this clone: Antigen unknown.

Germline V gene sequence: CDR1 SQVTM, CDR2 ANQGSEA. V lost 6 bases to trimming and J lost 5 bases, with 15 bases between them. The length of the CDR3 is 13 residues. The clonotype comes from a man between 18 and 29 years old in good health. The chain is built from TRBV29-1 and TRBJ2-3; D might be TRBD2 (5 bases). Material: central memory CD4+ T cells from blood. The CDR3, as DNA: TGCAGCGTGCGGACTCCCGATGGAGATACGCAGTATTTT. Encoded protein: CSVRTPDGDTQYF.